The 9 T cell receptor beta chains in this list originate from one sample, sequenced in a study of CD8+CD57+ T cells in acquired aplastic anemia. Profiling of TCR beta VDJ combinations and CDR3 sequences used genomic DNA as template. TCRdb re-derived calls from the reads in MiXCR, one entry per CDR3 protein. The data show some 170,000 distinct CDR3 sequences, around 50% seen once. For sequencing, patients were chosen who had shown expansion of CD8+CD57+ cells by flow cytometry. The sample comprised sorted CD4+, CD8+, or CD8+CD57+ T cells (not recorded which) from PBMCs. The receptor set was obtained from a human donor with aplastic anemia.

The rearrangement links TRBV29-1 to TRBJ1-4, with D unclear. Looked up from germline, CDR1 is SQVTM and CDR2 is ANQGSEA. Trimming removed 3 bases from V and 7 bases from J, with 12 bases in between. The length of the CDR3 is 13 residues. CDR3 protein: CSVDSGWGEKLFF. The CDR3 DNA is TGCAGCGTTGACTCTGGATGGGGTGAAAAACTGTTTTTT.

This clonotype occurred many times. The gene calls are TRBV20-1 and TRBJ1-5; D not resolved. With 5 bases removed from V and 0 bases from J, the gap between germline ends came to 17 bases. Germline CDR1 DFQATT, CDR2 SNEGSKA (reference sequence). The CDR3 has 16 residues. In DNA, the CDR3 is TGCAGTGCTCATAACCCCGATACCTCTAGCAATCAGCCCCAGCATTTT. Its translation: CSAHNPDTSSNQPQHF.

Here the CDR3 DNA reads TGTGCCAGTAGTCTCTCTCTAGCGGGGAAAGAGACCCAGTACTTC. Amino acids: CASSLSLAGKETQYF. The gene calls are TRBV19 and TRBJ2-5; TRBD2 matches at 9 bases. The CDR3 spans 15 residues. Germline values: CDR1 LNHDA, CDR2 SQIVND (reference sequence). The V segment lost 5 bases and the J segment 3 bases; nucleotides outside the gene matches: 7.

Comment on this clonotype: One base away lies a much larger clone, so this may be a sequencing read error. V is TRBV6-1 and J is TRBJ2-2, with unresolved D. Trimming cost V 6 bases and J 9 bases, with 20 bases left between them. The CDR3 is made up of 15 amino acids. Germline V gene lookup returns CDR1 MNHNS and CDR2 SASEGT. The CDR3 loop reads CASSLHGGPTRELFF. CDR3 in DNA: TGTGCCAGCAGCCTCCACGGTGGTCCTACCAGGGAGCTGTTTTTT.

This clonotype has more than one count but fewer than ten. The CDR3 coding sequence is TGTGCCAGCAGTTATGTTTTCGGTCTAGCGGGGGGGCCGCGGGAGCAGTACTTC. This encodes CASSYVFGLAGGPREQYF. The chain couples TRBV6-2 or TRBV6-3 to TRBJ2-7; 12 bases align to TRBD2. The J segment lost 7 bases and the V segment lost 3 bases, leaving 16 bases of the junction unmatched. The CDR3 is 18 amino acids. The germline gives CDR1 MNHEY, CDR2 SVGEGT.

This clonotype has at least ten counts. The chain couples TRBV6-5 to TRBJ1-3; unclear D gene. Germline-derived CDR1 and CDR2 are MNHEY and SVGAGI. The CDR3 loop spans 15 amino acids. V lost 2 bases and J lost 2, with 10 bases in between. This chain's CDR3 is CASSYRRAAGNTIYF. For the CDR3, the DNA is TGTGCCAGCAGTTACCGTCGCGCCGCTGGAAACACCATATATTTT.

There are a few counts of this clonotype. The chain combines TRBV24-1 with TRBJ2-5; perhaps TRBD1 as D (6 bases). The CDR3 runs 15 residues. Germline V CDR1 and CDR2: KGHDR, SFDVKD. The germline V and J ends were trimmed by 3 bases and 0 bases, with 10 bases remaining between them. The CDR3 protein is CATSDTRGDQETQYF. CDR3 nucleotide sequence: TGTGCCACCAGTGATACCAGGGGAGACCAAGAGACCCAGTACTTC.

The chain carries TRBV15 and TRBJ1-5; D call uncertain. Germline values: CDR1 LNHNV, CDR2 YYDKDF (reference sequence). The V and J ends lost 0 bases and 2 bases respectively, with 8 bases between them. The CDR3 runs 15 residues. In nucleotides, the CDR3 is TGTGCCACCAGCAGAGACGATAGAGGCAATCAGCCCCAGCATTTT. It codes for CATSRDDRGNQPQHF.

This clonotype was counted ten times or more. The chain links TRBV11-2 to TRBJ2-3; no clear D gene. This CDR3 is built from 15 residues. Germline-derived CDR1 and CDR2 are SGHAT and FQNNGV. V was trimmed by 1 base and J by 0 bases, leaving 8 bases between them. CDR3 region: CASSLGASSTDTQYF. The CDR3 DNA is TGTGCCAGCAGCTTAGGGGCCTCTAGCACAGATACGCAGTATTTT.